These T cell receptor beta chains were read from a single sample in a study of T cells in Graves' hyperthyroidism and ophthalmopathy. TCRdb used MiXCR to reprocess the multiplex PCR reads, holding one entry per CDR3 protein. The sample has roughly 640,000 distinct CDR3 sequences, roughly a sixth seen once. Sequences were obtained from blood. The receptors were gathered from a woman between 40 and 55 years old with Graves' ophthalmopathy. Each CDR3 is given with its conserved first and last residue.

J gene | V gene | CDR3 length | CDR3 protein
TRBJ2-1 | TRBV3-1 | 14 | CASSRSQGNNEQFF
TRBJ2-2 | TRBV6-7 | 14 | CASTPGQYTGELFF
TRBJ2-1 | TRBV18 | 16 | CASSGTKMSSYNEQFF
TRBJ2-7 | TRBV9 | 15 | CASSVAGQGFYEQYF
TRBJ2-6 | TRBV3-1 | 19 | CASSQVAPPWGAGANVLTF
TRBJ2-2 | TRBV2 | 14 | CASSATRNTGELFF
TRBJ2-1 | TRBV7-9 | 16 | CASSLPAGTSDNEQFF
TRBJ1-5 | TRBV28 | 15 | CASSAQGAAYQPQHF
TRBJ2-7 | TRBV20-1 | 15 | CSATQSGRRSYEQYF
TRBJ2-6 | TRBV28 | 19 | CASSHPPGRLGTGANVLTF
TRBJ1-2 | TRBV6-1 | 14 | CASSPDSYGPGYTF
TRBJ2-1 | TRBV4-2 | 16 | CASSQGGLAGYSEQFF
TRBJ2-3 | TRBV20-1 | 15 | CSAITGTGGKDTQYF
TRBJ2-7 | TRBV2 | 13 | CASSEAGAYEQHF
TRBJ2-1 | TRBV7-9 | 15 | CASSITSGGHNEQFF
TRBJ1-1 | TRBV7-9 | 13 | CASVGQLGTEAFF
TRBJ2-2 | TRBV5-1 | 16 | CASSYLTGGKAGELFF
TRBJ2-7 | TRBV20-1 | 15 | CSARDPGLAGYEQYF